This T cell receptor (beta chain) originates from a study of blood T cells in healthy people across ages. The authors ran a second PCR of 7 to 11 cycles using a sample-barcoded 5' primer and a J-beta primer mix. TCRdb processed the 5' RACE reads anew with MiXCR; each CDR3 protein has one entry. This sample has 700,000 to 900,000 distinct CDR3 sequences; roughly 24% occur once, and the top ten carry under 3%. Ranging in age from roughly 6 to 95, the donors were healthy Caucasian individuals from Russia. This clonotype was seen once. V trimming: 5 bases; J trimming: 4 bases; junction bases outside the gene matches: 10. This CDR3 spans 15 amino acids. Germline V gene data show CDR1 as SGHTA and CDR2 as FQGTGA. A further study also used this sample, focusing on T cells of mothers and their children. Turning to that study: Each mother gave over 9.5 million TCR beta CDR3 reads; each child, about 3 million.

Specimen: blood. This chain uses TRBV7-3 with TRBJ2-7, with 8 nucleotides matching TRBD2. This sequence originates from a boy between 10 and 17 years old in good health. The CDR3 protein is CASSSRGGLGYEQYF. The CDR3 DNA follows: TGTGCCAGCAGCAGTCGGGGGGGCCTTGGTTACGAGCAGTACTTC.